This T cell receptor beta chain was sequenced for a study of T cell responses to AZD1222 COVID-19 vaccine. Study results and limitations: Unmutated regions of variants are reportedly targeted by nearly half of spike-specific TCRs.

Libraries were prepared by immunoSEQ multiplex PCR; TCRdb keeps only in-frame clonotypes and omits some of them. The data hold about 48,000 clones, with around 85% observed a single time. This clone has a single count. The antigen is undetermined. Per germline, CDR1 KGHSH and CDR2 LQKENI. The CDR3 runs 18 residues. V lost 0 bases to trimming and J lost 2 bases, with 17 bases between them. The chain employs TRBV18 and TRBJ1-3; D gene unclear. The source material was peripheral blood, sampled 28 days after the second AZD1222 dose. The source is an adult who received the AZD1222 COVID-19 vaccine. CDR3 DNA: TGTGCCAGCTCACCACCGATGAAGGGCACTCCCGCTGGAAACACCATATATTTT. Translated, it gives CASSPPMKGTPAGNTIYF.